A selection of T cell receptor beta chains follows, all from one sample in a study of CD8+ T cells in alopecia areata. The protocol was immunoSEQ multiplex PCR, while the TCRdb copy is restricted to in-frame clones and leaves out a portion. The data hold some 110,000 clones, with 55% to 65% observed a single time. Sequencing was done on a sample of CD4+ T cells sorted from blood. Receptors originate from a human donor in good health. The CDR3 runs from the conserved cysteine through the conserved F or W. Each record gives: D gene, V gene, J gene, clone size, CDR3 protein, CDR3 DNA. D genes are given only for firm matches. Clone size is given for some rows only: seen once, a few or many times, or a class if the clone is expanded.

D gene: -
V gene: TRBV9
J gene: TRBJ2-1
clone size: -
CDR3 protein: CASSVGIPYNEQFF
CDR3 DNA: TGTGCCAGCAGCGTAGGGATACCATACAATGAGCAGTTCTTC

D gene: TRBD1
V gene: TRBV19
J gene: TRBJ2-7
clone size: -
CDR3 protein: CASVDRGRNEQYF
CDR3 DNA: TGTGCCAGTGTGGACAGGGGTCGAAACGAGCAGTACTTC

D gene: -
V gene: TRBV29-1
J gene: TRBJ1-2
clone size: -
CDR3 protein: CSVDEDGYTF
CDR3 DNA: TGCAGCGTCGATGAAGATGGCTACACCTTC

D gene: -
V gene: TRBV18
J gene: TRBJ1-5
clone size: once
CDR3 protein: CASSPRGRGNQPQHF
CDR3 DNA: TGTGCCAGCTCACCAAGGGGAAGAGGTAATCAGCCCCAGCATTTT

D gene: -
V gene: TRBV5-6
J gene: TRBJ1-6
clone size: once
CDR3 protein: CASSLAGGSYNSPLHF
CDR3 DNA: TGTGCCAGCAGCTTGGCCGGAGGCTCCTATAATTCACCCCTCCACTTT

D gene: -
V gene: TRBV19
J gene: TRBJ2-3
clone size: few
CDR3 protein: CASREDRSTDTQYF
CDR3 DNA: TGTGCCAGTAGGGAGGACCGTAGCACAGATACGCAGTATTTT

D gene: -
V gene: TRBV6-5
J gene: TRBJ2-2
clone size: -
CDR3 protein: CASNPTNTGELFF
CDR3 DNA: TGTGCCAGCAATCCAACGAACACCGGGGAGCTGTTTTTT

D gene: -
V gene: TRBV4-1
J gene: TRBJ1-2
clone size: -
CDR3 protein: CASSQVVRVGGYTF
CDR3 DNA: TGCGCCAGCAGCCAAGTCGTTAGGGTGGGCGGCTACACCTTC

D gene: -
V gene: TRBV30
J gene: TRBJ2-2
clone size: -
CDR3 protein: CASLEGPGGGELFF
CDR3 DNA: TGTGCCTCACTGGAGGGACCAGGCGGCGGGGAGCTGTTTTTT

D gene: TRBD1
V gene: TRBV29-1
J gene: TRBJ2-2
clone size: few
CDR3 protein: CSGVGQGTGELFF
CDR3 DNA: TGCAGCGGCGTGGGACAGGGAACCGGGGAGCTGTTTTTT

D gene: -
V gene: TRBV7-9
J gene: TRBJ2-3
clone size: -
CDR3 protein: CASSGGGPHTQYF
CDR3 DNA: TGTGCCAGCAGCGGTGGAGGCCCCCATACGCAGTATTTT

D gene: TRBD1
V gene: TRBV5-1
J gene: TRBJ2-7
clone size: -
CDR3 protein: CASSLPGQGVEQYF
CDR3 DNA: TGCGCCAGCAGCTTACCGGGACAGGGGGTCGAGCAGTACTTC

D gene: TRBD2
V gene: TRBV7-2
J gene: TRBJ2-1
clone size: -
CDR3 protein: CASSLSGGPSSYNEQFF
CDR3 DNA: TGTGCCAGCAGCTTAAGCGGGGGCCCCAGCTCCTACAATGAGCAGTTCTTC

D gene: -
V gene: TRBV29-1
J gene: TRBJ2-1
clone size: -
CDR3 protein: CSVETGYTCNEQFF
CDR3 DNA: TGCAGCGTTGAGACAGGTTATACCTGCAATGAGCAGTTCTTC

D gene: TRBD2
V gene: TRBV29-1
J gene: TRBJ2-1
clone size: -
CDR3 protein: CSAHGTSGPDEQFF
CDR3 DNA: TGCAGCGCCCACGGGACTAGCGGCCCCGATGAGCAGTTCTTC

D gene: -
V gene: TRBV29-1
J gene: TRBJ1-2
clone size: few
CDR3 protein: CSVDLGQVGGYTF
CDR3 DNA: TGCAGCGTTGACCTCGGGCAGGTTGGTGGCTACACCTTC

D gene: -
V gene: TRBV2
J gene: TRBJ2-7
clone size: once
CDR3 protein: CASSSSSYEQYF
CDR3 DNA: TGTGCCAGCAGTTCATCGAGCTACGAGCAGTACTTC

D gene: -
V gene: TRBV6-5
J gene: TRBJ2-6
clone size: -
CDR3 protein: CASSYTRTSNVLTF
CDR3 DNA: TGTGCCAGCAGTTACACCCGGACCTCCAACGTCCTGACTTTC

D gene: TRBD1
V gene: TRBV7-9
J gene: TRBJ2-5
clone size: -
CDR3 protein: CASSLTGGRETQYF
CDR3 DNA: TGTGCCAGCAGCTTGACAGGGGGCCGTGAGACCCAGTACTTC

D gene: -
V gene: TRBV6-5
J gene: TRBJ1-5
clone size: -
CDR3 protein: CASSYAGRDQPQHF
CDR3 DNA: TGTGCCAGCAGTTACGCGGGTAGGGATCAGCCCCAGCATTTT

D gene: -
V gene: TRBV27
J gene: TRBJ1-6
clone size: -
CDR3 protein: CASSFDRHNSPLHF
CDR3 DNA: TGTGCCAGCAGTTTCGACAGACACAATTCACCCCTCCACTTT

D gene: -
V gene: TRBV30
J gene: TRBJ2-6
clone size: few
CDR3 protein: CASGRPGANVLTF
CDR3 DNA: TGTGCCTCAGGGCGGCCTGGGGCCAACGTCCTGACTTTC

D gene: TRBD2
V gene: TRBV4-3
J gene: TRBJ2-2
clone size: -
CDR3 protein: CASSPGLAGGGTGELFF
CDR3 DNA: TGCGCCAGCAGCCCCGGACTAGCGGGGGGTGGAACCGGGGAGCTGTTTTTT

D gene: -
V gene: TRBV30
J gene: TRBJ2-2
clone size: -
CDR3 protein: CAWSDWPRGELFF
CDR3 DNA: TGTGCCTGGAGTGATTGGCCGAGGGGGGAGCTGTTTTTT

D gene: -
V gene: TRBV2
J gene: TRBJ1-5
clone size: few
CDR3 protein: CASSERGGRVQPQHF
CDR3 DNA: TGTGCCAGCAGTGAACGTGGAGGGAGAGTACAGCCCCAGCATTTT

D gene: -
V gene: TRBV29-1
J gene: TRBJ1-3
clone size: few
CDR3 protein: CSVEEPRDTIYF
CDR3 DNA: TGCAGCGTTGAAGAGCCCAGGGACACCATATATTTT

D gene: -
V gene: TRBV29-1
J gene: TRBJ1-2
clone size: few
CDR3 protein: CSVEGQQGYYGYTF
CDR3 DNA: TGCAGCGTTGAGGGGCAACAGGGATACTATGGCTACACCTTC

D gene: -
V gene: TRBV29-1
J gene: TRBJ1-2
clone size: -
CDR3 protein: CSVAPNNYGYTF
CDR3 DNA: TGCAGCGTTGCCCCAAATAACTATGGCTACACCTTC

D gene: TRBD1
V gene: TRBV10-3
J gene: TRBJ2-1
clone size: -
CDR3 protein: CAISLQGPNEQFF
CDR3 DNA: TGTGCCATCAGCTTACAGGGGCCCAATGAGCAGTTCTTC

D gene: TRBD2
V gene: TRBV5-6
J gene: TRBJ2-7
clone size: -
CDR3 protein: CASSQGLAVYEQYF
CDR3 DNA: TGTGCCAGCAGCCAAGGACTAGCGGTCTACGAGCAGTACTTC

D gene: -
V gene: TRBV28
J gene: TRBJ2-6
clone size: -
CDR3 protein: CATQSGANVLTF
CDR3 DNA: TGTGCCACCCAGTCTGGGGCCAACGTCCTGACTTTC

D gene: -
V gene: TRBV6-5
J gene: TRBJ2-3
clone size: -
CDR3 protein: CASSQRQHTDTQYF
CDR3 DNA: TGTGCCAGCAGTCAGCGACAGCACACAGATACGCAGTATTTT

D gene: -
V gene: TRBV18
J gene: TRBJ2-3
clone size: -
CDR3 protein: CASSPPGTDTQYF
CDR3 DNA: TGTGCCAGCTCACCCCCGGGCACAGATACGCAGTATTTT

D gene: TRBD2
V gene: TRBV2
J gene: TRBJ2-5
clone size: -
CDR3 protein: CASSEVAGGQETQYF
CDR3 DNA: TGTGCCAGCAGTGAGGTAGCGGGGGGCCAAGAGACCCAGTACTTC

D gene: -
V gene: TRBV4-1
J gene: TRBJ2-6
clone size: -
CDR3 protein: CASSQTRVGAGANVLTF
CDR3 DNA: TGCGCCAGCAGCCAAACCCGGGTGGGGGCTGGGGCCAACGTCCTGACTTTC

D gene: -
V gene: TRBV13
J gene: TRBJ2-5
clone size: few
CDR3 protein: CASSLQETQYF
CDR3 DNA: TGTGCCAGCAGCTTACAAGAGACCCAGTACTTC

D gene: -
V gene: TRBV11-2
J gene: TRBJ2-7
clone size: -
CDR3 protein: CASSLGGLEQYF
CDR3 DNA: TGTGCCAGCAGCCTAGGGGGGCTCGAGCAGTACTTC

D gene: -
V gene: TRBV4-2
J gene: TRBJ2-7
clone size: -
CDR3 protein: CASSLDWAAYYEQYF
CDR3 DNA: TGTGCCAGCAGCTTAGATTGGGCAGCCTACTACGAGCAGTACTTC

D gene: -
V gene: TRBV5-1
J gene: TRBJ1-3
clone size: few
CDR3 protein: CASSLEVSGNTIYF
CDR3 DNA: TGCGCCAGCAGCTTGGAGGTGTCTGGAAACACCATATATTTT

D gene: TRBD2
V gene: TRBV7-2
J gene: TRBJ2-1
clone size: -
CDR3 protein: CASSLELAGNEQFF
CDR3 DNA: TGTGCCAGCAGCTTAGAACTAGCGGGGAATGAGCAGTTCTTC

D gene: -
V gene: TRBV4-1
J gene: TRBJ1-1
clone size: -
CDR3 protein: CASAHLTGGTEAFF
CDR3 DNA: TGCGCCAGCGCGCACCTAACGGGGGGGACTGAAGCTTTCTTT